This TCR beta chain was sequenced during a study of identical twins (dated by TCRdb to about 2016). Background for the entire study: To test whether fetal clonotypes persist, this study deep-sequenced TCR alpha and beta repertoires from monozygotic twins, from unrelated adults of various ages, and from cord blood. To rule out contamination, replicate twin experiments were performed at different times with different library preparation protocols. Results the study describes overall, beyond this receptor: Conclusions relied on cross-sectional statistical analysis, since the same donors could not be followed over many years. Excess twin sharing in beta out-of-frame sequences was weaker because fewer shared sequences lowered the signal-to-noise ratio. Invariant T cells such as MAIT and iNKT could partly confound zero-insertion analyses, although diverse VJ usage argued against such confounding for most clonotypes. Recombination models systematically underestimated out-of-frame TCR alpha sharing in monozygotic twins but agreed with sharing between unrelated individuals. Fewer insertions were carried by abundant cord blood beta clonotypes; a weaker similar trend was observed in young adult naive repertoires, while no such trend was observed in memory repertoires. Compared with coincidental sharing between unrelated individuals, an excess of low generation-probability sequences was observed among out-of-frame TCR alpha sequences shared between twins.

Libraries were built with 5' RACE. Sequencing instrument: Illumina HiSeq 2000. Template switching added a universal primer binding site, and the final cDNA carried a unique molecular identifier that allowed TCR cDNA molecules to be counted accurately. Specific primers in the conserved constant-segment region were used to synthesize first-strand cDNA for the TCR alpha and beta chains. To control for contamination, every cDNA library carried two barcodes: a SMART-Mk sample barcode plus Illumina barcodes. TruSeq adapter sequences along with Illumina sample barcodes were introduced in two successive PCR steps. Sequencing of the TCR alpha and beta cDNA libraries was done on the Illumina HiSeq platform using custom primers. The authors processed their data as follows. MiGEC processed the raw reads to extract unique molecular identifiers, while MiXCR was used to determine the CDR3 positions. For each individual, recombination models were inferred using an EM algorithm with the repgenHMM and IGoR tools. Shared clonotypes were analyzed with the tcR package in R, and sharing was normalized by the product of cloneset sizes. Out-of-frame nonproductive sequences were analyzed to study raw recombination free of thymic and clonal selection effects. The public reads were quality trimmed at Q25 with fastp and then assembled into clones with MiXCR by TCRdb, keeping productive beta chains. Merged by CDR3 protein, the rows form single entries marked with the most common genes and DNA. The V and J calls were not made by the authors but by TCRdb's processing. This sample gives some 790,000 distinct CDR3 sequences in total; about 18% of them show up just once. The biggest ten clones account for 10% to 15% of the sample.

V and J are truncated by 5 bases and 3 bases respectively, leaving an intervening sequence of 16 bases. Including the terminal cysteine and phenylalanine, the CDR3 comprises 16 residues. Only the CDR3 part of the read is kept: 48 bases, read in frame from the first base. Taken from the germline V gene, the CDR1 and CDR2 loops are SGHVS and FNYEAQ. About this clonotype: The target of this receptor is not known. Nothing much larger sits one base from this clone, and base qualities are not available.

All donors were healthy Caucasians. The twin cohort consisted of three pairs of female monozygotic twins, all aged roughly 18 to 30 years. Peripheral blood mononuclear cells were used as the source from which RNA for TCR libraries was isolated. These sequences were also reported in another study, on T cells expressing NK-cell markers. That second report states: Three sorted T-cell subsets (CD3+CD56+NKG2C+, CD3+CD56+NKG2C- and CD3+CD56-NKG2C+) from under 10 donors had their TCR beta-chain repertoires profiled. Of the eight sequenced donors, seven were found to be HCMV-seropositive and one was found to be HCMV-seronegative. To restrict sorting to alphabetaTCR-expressing T cells, an anti-gammadeltaTCR antibody was added in several experiments. In several donors, the dominant CD3+CD56+NKG2C+ clonotypes were found to rank among the top 10 CD8+ clonotypes and to make up about 1.0-7.0% of CD8+ T cells. Those dominant clonotypes were again the most abundant among CD3+CD56-NKG2C+ cells in a few donors, at about 25-60.1%. It remained unclear whether the expanded NKG2C-expressing T cell clones were specific for HCMV antigens. The study sequenced eight donors, all healthy volunteers chosen at random: three men and five women. HCMV serostatus was determined by detecting HCMV-specific IgG in serum with a commercial ELISA kit. Bulk peripheral blood T-cell repertoires were additionally sequenced from unsorted PBMC for about 6 donors. MIGEC was used to demultiplex reads and group reads by UMI, and MiTCR was used to assemble and quantify clonotypes. To exclude erroneous sequences, only TCR cDNA sequences supported by at least two reads were retained. The tcR package was used for downstream repertoire analysis, and clonotypes were matched across fractions by CDR3 nucleotide sequence plus V segment. VDJmatch was used to annotate antigen specificity against VDJdb, with one amino acid substitution in CDR3 allowed.

Sequencing was carried out using PBMCs. The V and J segments used are TRBV7-6 and TRBJ2-2; no D gene can be assigned with confidence. This TCR derives from a woman under 30 in good health. In nucleotides, the sequence is TGTGCCAGCAGCAAAGAGGTCGTTCCGGACACCGGGGAGCTGTTTTTT. The translation is CASSKEVVPDTGELFF.